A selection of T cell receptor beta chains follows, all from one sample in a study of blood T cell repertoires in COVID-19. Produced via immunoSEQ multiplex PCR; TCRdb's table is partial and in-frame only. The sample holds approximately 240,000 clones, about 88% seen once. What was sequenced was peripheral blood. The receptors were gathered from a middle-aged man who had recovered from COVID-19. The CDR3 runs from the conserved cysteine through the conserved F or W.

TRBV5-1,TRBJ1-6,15,CASSLDGQTNSPLHF
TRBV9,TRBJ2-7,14,CASSAGTGFYEQYF
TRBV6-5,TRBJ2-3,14,CASRLNARTDTQYF
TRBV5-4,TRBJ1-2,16,CASSIEGTGVNYGYTF
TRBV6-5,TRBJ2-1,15,CASSSVGGAANEQFF
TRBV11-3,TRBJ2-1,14,CASSLSGLNNEQFF
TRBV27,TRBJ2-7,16,CASSALSSGGADEQYF
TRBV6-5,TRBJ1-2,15,CASALGDSSNYGYTF
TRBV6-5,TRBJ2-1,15,CASSYTSGTYNEQFF
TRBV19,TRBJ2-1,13,CASSIKGGSEQFF
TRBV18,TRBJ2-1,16,CASSPPPSGRINEQFF
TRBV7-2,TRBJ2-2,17,CASSYNPLARLTGELFF
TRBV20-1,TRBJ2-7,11,CSARDSYEQYF
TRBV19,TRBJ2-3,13,CASNRDLTDTQYF
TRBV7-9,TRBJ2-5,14,CASSLGSGKETQYF
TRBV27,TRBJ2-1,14,CASSIAASYNEQFF
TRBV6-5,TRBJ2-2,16,CASSYSRLQNTGELFF
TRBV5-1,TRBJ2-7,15,CASSPAPGGSYEQYF